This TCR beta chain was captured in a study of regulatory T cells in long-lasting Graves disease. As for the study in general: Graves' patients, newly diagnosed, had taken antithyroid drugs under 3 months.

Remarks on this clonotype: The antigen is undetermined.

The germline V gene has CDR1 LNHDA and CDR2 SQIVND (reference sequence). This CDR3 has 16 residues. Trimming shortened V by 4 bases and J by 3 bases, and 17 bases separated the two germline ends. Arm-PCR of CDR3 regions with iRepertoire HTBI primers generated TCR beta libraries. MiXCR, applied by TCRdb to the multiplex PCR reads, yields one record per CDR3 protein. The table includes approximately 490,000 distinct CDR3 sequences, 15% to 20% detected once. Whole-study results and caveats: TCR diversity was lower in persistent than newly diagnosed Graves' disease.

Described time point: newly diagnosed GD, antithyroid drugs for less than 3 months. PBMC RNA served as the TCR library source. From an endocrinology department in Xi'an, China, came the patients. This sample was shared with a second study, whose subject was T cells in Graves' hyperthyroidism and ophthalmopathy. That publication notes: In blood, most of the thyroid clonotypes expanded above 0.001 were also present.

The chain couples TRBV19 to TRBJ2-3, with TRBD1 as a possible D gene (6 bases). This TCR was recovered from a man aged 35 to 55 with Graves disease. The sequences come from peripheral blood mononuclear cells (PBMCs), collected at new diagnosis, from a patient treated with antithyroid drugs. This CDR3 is CASSTLRGSATDTQYF. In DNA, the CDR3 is TGTGCCAGTAGTACCCTCAGGGGCAGTGCAACAGATACGCAGTATTTT.